This TCR beta chain stems from a study of Graves' ophthalmopathy and Graves' hyperthyroidism. Out of roughly 9.3 ml of fresh peripheral blood, PBMCs were obtained. This clonotype was counted at least ten times. The authors amplified TCR beta CDR3 regions from RNA transcripts. The library came from an HTBI-primed first-round RT-PCR and a second-round multiplex PCR. TCRdb recomputed calls from the multiplex PCR reads with MiXCR, one row per CDR3 protein. The table has roughly 400,000 distinct CDR3 sequences, roughly 17% seen once. The TCR originated in an adult woman with stable Graves' hyperthyroidism. The sequenced sample was peripheral blood.

The DNA of the CDR3 is TGCAGCGTTGAGGCGGGAGGAGAGACCCAGTACTTC. It yields the protein CSVEAGGETQYF. This chain connects TRBV29-1 to TRBJ2-5, with 8 bases identical to TRBD2. The V gene end was trimmed by 3 bases and the J gene end by 4 bases; junction bases not matched to a gene: 1. The CDR3 length is 12 residues. CDR1 and CDR2 (germline): SQVTM, ANQGSEA.